The rows below give T cell receptor beta chains drawn from one sample of a study of T cell repertoires in cytomegalovirus infection. TCRdb recomputed calls from the reads with MiXCR, one row per CDR3 protein. The table lists about 150,000 distinct CDR3 sequences, 23% of them singletons. Sequenced input: PBMCs. The receptors here all came from a human donor in good health (CMV status not recorded). Some clones in this sample may be carry-over from other donors' samples. The CDR3 runs from the conserved cysteine through the conserved F or W. A D gene is named only where the DNA matches it firmly. Some rows mark clone size as missing; the rest say once, few, many or name a class of expanded clone.

TRBV11-2	many	TRBJ2-7	TRBD2	CASSFLTGRVSEQYF	TGTGCCAGCAGTTTTTTAACCGGGAGGGTCAGCGAGCAGTACTTC
TRBV6-1	few	TRBJ2-4	TRBD1	CASSSQGKGDIQYF	TGTGCCAGCAGTTCACAGGGGAAAGGGGACATTCAGTACTTC
TRBV7-3	.	TRBJ1-6	.	CASSLRDSPLHF	TGTGCCAGCAGCTTAAGAGATTCACCCCTCCACTTT
TRBV28	.	TRBJ2-4	TRBD2	CASSLETVAGGIAKNIQYF	TGTGCCAGCAGTTTAGAAACCGTAGCGGGAGGTATAGCCAAAAACATTCAGTACTTC
TRBV7-9	many	TRBJ1-5	.	CASSPVGNQPQHF	TGTGCCAGCAGCCCCGTGGGGAATCAGCCCCAGCATTTT
TRBV19	few	TRBJ2-1	.	CASSITGEVLGGPYNEQFF	TGTGCCAGTAGTATAACGGGCGAGGTCCTGGGAGGACCCTACAATGAGCAGTTCTTC
TRBV5-1	.	TRBJ2-6	.	CASSPTPGANVLTF	TGCGCCAGCAGCCCAACTCCTGGGGCCAACGTCCTGACTTTC
TRBV5-1	.	TRBJ2-3	.	CASSLSQKTDTQYF	TGCGCCAGCAGCTTGTCACAAAAAACAGATACGCAGTATTTT
TRBV5-1	.	TRBJ1-5	TRBD1	CASSPGTGGEYSNQPQHF	TGCGCCAGCAGCCCAGGGACAGGGGGCGAATATAGCAATCAGCCCCAGCATTTT
TRBV12-3/TRBV12-4	many	TRBJ2-7	.	CASTHTAPSYEQYF	TGTGCCAGCACCCACACGGCACCCTCCTACGAGCAGTACTTC
TRBV9	.	TRBJ1-5	TRBD1	CASSEDQGDQPQHF	TGTGCCAGCAGCGAAGATCAGGGGGATCAGCCCCAGCATTTT
TRBV12-3/TRBV12-4	.	TRBJ2-1	TRBD2	CASSSQIGGINEQFF	TGTGCCAGCAGCTCACAAATCGGGGGGATCAATGAGCAGTTCTTC
TRBV2	few	TRBJ2-2	TRBD1	CASSETGDGGELFF	TGTGCCAGCAGTGAGACAGGGGATGGCGGGGAGCTGTTTTTT
TRBV12-3/TRBV12-4	many	TRBJ2-7	TRBD1	CASSRGTGNEQYF	TGTGCCAGCAGTCGAGGGACAGGGAACGAGCAGTACTTC
TRBV7-2	.	TRBJ2-1	TRBD2	CASRLGSGSSYNEQFF	TGTGCCAGCCGCTTGGGGAGCGGGAGCTCCTACAATGAGCAGTTCTTC
TRBV7-2	.	TRBJ1-1	TRBD1	CASSLILTGARNTEAFF	TGTGCCAGCAGCTTAATCCTCACAGGGGCTAGAAACACTGAAGCTTTCTTT
TRBV20-1	.	TRBJ2-7	TRBD1	CSAQDRGRPYEQYF	TGCAGTGCTCAAGACAGGGGGCGTCCCTACGAGCAGTACTTC
TRBV7-9	.	TRBJ1-1	TRBD1	CASSRPGQGDEAFF	TGTGCCAGCAGCCGCCCGGGACAGGGGGATGAAGCTTTCTTT
TRBV24-1	few	TRBJ2-4	TRBD1	CATSPGGHSAKNIQYF	TGTGCCACCAGTCCAGGGGGTCACTCAGCCAAAAACATTCAGTACTTC
TRBV12-3/TRBV12-4	.	TRBJ2-7	.	CASSGGQGNSQYEQYF	TGTGCCAGCAGTGGGGGTCAGGGGAACTCCCAGTACGAGCAGTACTTC
TRBV19	.	TRBJ2-7	TRBD2	CASTPTSGGSYEQYF	TGTGCCAGCACTCCCACTAGCGGAGGGTCCTACGAGCAGTACTTC
TRBV5-6	.	TRBJ2-7	TRBD2	CASSFFRTSGPSSYEQYF	TGTGCCAGCAGCTTTTTCCGGACTAGCGGGCCTTCCTCCTACGAGCAGTACTTC
TRBV4-2	few	TRBJ2-2	.	CASSQDRRGSTGELFF	TGTGCCAGCAGCCAAGATAGGAGGGGAAGCACCGGGGAGCTGTTTTTT
TRBV28	.	TRBJ1-1	.	CASSLQQAFF	TGTGCCAGCAGTTTACAACAAGCTTTCTTT
TRBV29-1	.	TRBJ1-1	TRBD1	CSVTRQGANTEAFF	TGCAGCGTAACTCGACAGGGGGCGAACACTGAAGCTTTCTTT
TRBV6-2/TRBV6-3	.	TRBJ2-3	.	CASSDWTGRADTQYF	TGTGCCAGCAGTGACTGGACAGGGAGGGCAGATACGCAGTATTTT
TRBV7-2	many	TRBJ1-2	.	CASSLGPQEYGYTF	TGTGCCAGCAGCTTAGGGCCGCAGGAATATGGCTACACCTTC
TRBV27	.	TRBJ1-2	TRBD1	CASRDTGGNYGYTF	TGTGCCAGCAGAGATACAGGGGGGAACTATGGCTACACCTTC
TRBV12-3/TRBV12-4	.	TRBJ2-7	TRBD2	CASRDSGSDNEQYF	TGTGCCAGCAGGGACAGCGGGAGTGACAACGAGCAGTACTTC
TRBV7-2	many	TRBJ2-1	TRBD1	CASSSRPGQGSYNEQFF	TGTGCCAGCAGCAGCCGACCGGGACAGGGTTCCTACAATGAGCAGTTCTTC
TRBV7-2	many	TRBJ2-1	.	CASSQSYNREQFF	TGTGCCAGCAGCCAATCCTACAACAGGGAGCAGTTCTTC
TRBV20-1	few	TRBJ2-2	TRBD2	CSVPISGTAGELFF	TGCAGTGTCCCTATTAGCGGGACGGCCGGGGAGCTGTTTTTT
TRBV7-9	many	TRBJ2-5	.	CASSGDQETQYF	TGTGCCAGCAGCGGGGACCAAGAGACCCAGTACTTC
TRBV24-1	.	TRBJ2-1	.	CATSGRGSYNEQFF	TGTGCCACCTCGGGGCGCGGTTCCTACAATGAGCAGTTCTTC
TRBV28	.	TRBJ1-1	.	CASSYRRYTEAFF	TGTGCCAGCTCCTACAGGCGGTACACTGAAGCTTTCTTT
TRBV28	.	TRBJ2-7	.	CASSFLDEQYF	TGTGCCAGCAGTTTTTTGGACGAGCAGTACTTC
TRBV27	few	TRBJ2-5	.	CASSRALEYQETQYF	TGTGCCAGCAGCCGGGCCCTAGAGTACCAAGAGACCCAGTACTTC
TRBV6-1	few	TRBJ2-2	.	CASSEVFKEELFF	TGTGCCAGCAGTGAAGTTTTTAAGGAGGAGCTGTTTTTT
TRBV12-3/TRBV12-4	.	TRBJ1-5	.	CASVGGHPNQPQHF	TGTGCCAGCGTAGGGGGACACCCAAATCAGCCCCAGCATTTT
TRBV7-2	many	TRBJ1-6	TRBD1	CASSRWTGPNSPLHF	TGTGCCAGCAGCAGATGGACAGGGCCGAATTCACCCCTCCACTTT
TRBV6-5	.	TRBJ2-4	.	CASGRTNQKNIQYF	TGTGCCAGCGGGAGGACAAACCAAAAAAACATTCAGTACTTC
TRBV6-2/TRBV6-3	few	TRBJ2-7	TRBD1	CASSQGQVYEQYF	TGTGCCAGCAGTCAGGGACAGGTCTACGAGCAGTACTTC
TRBV7-2	few	TRBJ2-3	TRBD2	CASSLGASGRGTDTQYF	TGTGCCAGCAGCTTAGGGGCTAGCGGGAGGGGCACAGATACGCAGTATTTT
TRBV6-2/TRBV6-3	few	TRBJ2-5	.	CACRDSSQETQYF	TGTGCCTGCAGAGACAGTTCCCAAGAGACCCAGTACTTC
TRBV5-4	.	TRBJ1-2	.	CASSLVGVDYGYTF	TGTGCCAGCAGCTTGGTGGGGGTCGACTATGGCTACACCTTC
TRBV2	few	TRBJ1-2	.	CASSEAQAPSYGYTF	TGTGCCAGCAGTGAAGCGCAGGCGCCGAGCTATGGCTACACCTTC
TRBV5-5	.	TRBJ1-1	TRBD1	CASSLEGTGVAFF	TGTGCCAGCAGCTTGGAGGGGACAGGGGTGGCTTTCTTT
TRBV29-1	.	TRBJ2-7	.	CSVEYFSSTPIPYEQYF	TGCAGCGTTGAATATTTTTCGAGTACTCCTATTCCTTACGAGCAGTACTTC
TRBV28	.	TRBJ2-6	.	CASNGLTFSGANVLTF	TGTGCCAGCAATGGGCTTACCTTCTCTGGGGCCAACGTCCTGACTTTC